This entry features one T cell receptor beta chain sequence. Per the study methods: Nucleated cell counts were estimated from reference gene primer amplification. Assay: immunoSEQ multiplex PCR; the TCRdb copy retains only in-frame clones and omits some. V and J calls and clone size come straight from that table; D and trimming were deduced from the DNA. The repertoire holds fewer than 400,000 clones, with 89% as singletons. Seattle researchers signed up patients amid active infection and tracked them longitudinally. Germline CDR1 and CDR2: SNHLY and FYNNEI. With 7 bases removed from V and 4 bases from J, the gap between germline ends came to 16 bases. This CDR3 contains 14 residues. This entry comes from a study of blood T cell repertoires in COVID-19. Turning to the study itself: Specimens from acute and convalescent COVID-19 originated in the United States, Italy and Spain.

This TCR came from a woman aged 25 to 39 with COVID-19, enrolled during active disease. This sequence joins TRBV2 and TRBJ2-5, with D tentatively TRBD1 (6 bases). Input material: peripheral blood. CDR3 region: CASIGTNRAETQYF. CDR3 sequence (DNA): TGTGCCAGCATCGGGACAAACAGGGCAGAGACCCAGTACTTC.